This T cell receptor (beta chain) was documented in a study of identical twins. Study results and limitations: The study reached conclusions through statistical analysis that was cross-sectional, not following the same donors. Twins shared out-of-frame alpha sequences with excess low generation probability.

This CDR3 spans 15 amino acids. Germline loops: CDR1 LGHDT, CDR2 YNNKEL (reference sequence). The germline V and J ends were trimmed by 4 bases and 2 bases, with 12 bases remaining between them. In TCRdb, the 5' RACE reads were re-called with MiXCR into one record per CDR3 protein. The profile shows 500,000 to 600,000 distinct CDR3 sequences, approximately 22% of them singletons. Many counts were recorded for this clonotype. What it binds is unknown. Another study also made use of these data, one on T cells expressing NK-cell markers. As reported in that work: About 1.0-8% of CD8+ T cells in roughly six donors belonged to dominant NKG2C+ clonotypes. Where several donors were concerned, these clonotypes also led the CD3+CD56-NKG2C+ fraction.

Source material: CD4+ T cells sorted from blood. V usage is TRBV3-1 and J usage is TRBJ2-1, with TRBD1 as a possible D gene (6 bases). This TCR came from a woman younger than 30 in good health. The CDR3 loop is CASSPYDRTYNEQFF. The CDR3 DNA is TGTGCCAGCAGCCCCTACGACAGGACCTACAATGAGCAGTTCTTC.